The 6 T cell receptor beta chains below all came from one sample that was sequenced in a study of blood T cell repertoires in COVID-19. Produced via immunoSEQ multiplex PCR; TCRdb's table is partial and in-frame only. This sample has 190,000 or so clones; approximately 87% occur once, and the top ten carry 0.8% to 1%. The sample consisted of peripheral blood. The receptor set was obtained from a woman between 18 and 29 years old who had recovered from COVID-19.

The V and J genes are TRBV11-2 and TRBJ1-1; 7 positions agree with TRBD1. Germline lookup yields CDR1 SGHAT and CDR2 FQNNGV. This CDR3 is 13 amino acids long. Losses at the gene ends were 5 bases for V and 12 bases for J; bases not matched to a gene: 12. The CDR3: CASSTPGQNFPFF. For the CDR3, the DNA is TGTGCCAGCAGCACACCGGGACAGAATTTCCCTTTCTTT. Variable domain in full (rest from reference TRBV11-2 and TRBJ1-1): EAGVAQSPRYKIIEKRQSVAFWCNPISGHATLYWYQQILGQGPKLLIQFQNNGVVDDSQLPKDRFSAERLKGVDSTLKIQPAKLEDSAVYLCASSTPGQNFPFFGQGTRLTVV.

The genes are TRBV19 and TRBJ2-5; weak D call: TRBD2 (5 bases). This CDR3 spans 14 amino acids. V was trimmed by 4 bases and J by 5 bases, leaving 14 bases between them. Germline loops: CDR1 LNHDA, CDR2 SQIVND (reference sequence). The CDR3 region has the DNA TGTGCCAGTAGTACCCTGGCGGAGCGGGAGACCCAGTACTTC. Its translation: CASSTLAERETQYF.

The chain employs TRBV7-3 and TRBJ2-2; perhaps TRBD2 as D (6 bases). Trimming shortened V by 1 base and J by 4 bases, and 13 bases separated the two germline ends. The CDR3 spans 16 residues. The germline gives CDR1 SGHTA, CDR2 FQGTGA. Here the CDR3 DNA reads TGTGCCAGCAGCTTAATTGGAGGGGAGGCCACCGGGGAGCTGTTTTTT. This translates into CASSLIGGEATGELFF.

The J gene is TRBJ1-2, the V gene TRBV19, with unresolved D. Germline lookup yields CDR1 LNHDA and CDR2 SQIVND (reference sequence). The CDR3 loop spans 14 amino acids. Trimming cost V 1 base and J 4 bases, with 10 bases left between them. The CDR3 protein is CASSIAPGRYGYTF. The DNA for the CDR3 is TGTGCCAGTAGTATAGCTCCAGGCCGCTATGGCTACACCTTC. Together with reference TRBV19 and TRBJ1-2, the CDR3 gives the full variable domain: DGGITQSPKYLFRKEGQNVTLSCEQNLNHDAMYWYRQDPGQGLRLIYYSQIVNDFQKGDIAEGYSVSREKKESFPLTVTSAQKNPTAFYLCASSIAPGRYGYTFGSGTRLTVV.

The rearrangement links TRBV7-3 to TRBJ2-7; the match to TRBD1 covers 10 bases. Germline values: CDR1 SGHTA, CDR2 FQGTGA. The CDR3 has 14 residues. Trimming removed 5 bases from V and 5 bases from J; junction bases left unmatched: 6. CDR3 amino acids: CASSPGTGVNEQYF. CDR3 nucleotides: TGTGCCAGCAGCCCCGGGACAGGGGTGAACGAGCAGTACTTC.

This sequence joins TRBV6-2 or TRBV6-3 and TRBJ2-4, with a possible D match to TRBD1 (5 bases). The V end was cut by 2 bases, the J end by 4 bases, with 15 bases between. There are 16 residues in the CDR3. In germline, CDR1 is MNHEY, CDR2 SVGEGT. CDR3 in DNA: TGTGCCAGCAGTTACGGTCCGGGCAAGGGGAAAAACATTCAGTACTTC. Its translation: CASSYGPGKGKNIQYF.